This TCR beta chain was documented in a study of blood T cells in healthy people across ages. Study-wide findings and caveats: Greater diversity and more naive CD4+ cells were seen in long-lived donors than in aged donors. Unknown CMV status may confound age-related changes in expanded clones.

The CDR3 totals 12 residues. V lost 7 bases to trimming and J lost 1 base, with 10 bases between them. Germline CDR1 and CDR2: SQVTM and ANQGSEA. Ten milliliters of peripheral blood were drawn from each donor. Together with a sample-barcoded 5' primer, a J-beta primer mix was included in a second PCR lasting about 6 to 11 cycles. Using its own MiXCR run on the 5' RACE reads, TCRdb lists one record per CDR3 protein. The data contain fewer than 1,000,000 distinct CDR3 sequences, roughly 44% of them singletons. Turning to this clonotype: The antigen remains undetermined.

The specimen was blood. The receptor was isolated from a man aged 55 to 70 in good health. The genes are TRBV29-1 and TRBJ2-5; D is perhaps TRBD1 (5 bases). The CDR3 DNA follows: TGCAGCGCAAATGGGGCCCAAGAGACCCAGTACTTC. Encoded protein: CSANGAQETQYF.